These T cell receptor beta chains were read from a single sample in a study of cytomegalovirus exposure and HLA in healthy donors. The table came from immunoSEQ multiplex PCR; TCRdb's copy has only in-frame clones and leaves some out. The table lists 150,000 to 200,000 clones, approximately 80% of them singletons. Material for sequencing was PBMCs. The receptors stem from a male donor in good health and CMV-seropositive. Each CDR3 is given with its conserved first and last residue. D genes are given only for firm matches. The listing skips clone size in some rows; elsewhere it reads once, few, many or a size class.

D	V	size	J	CDR3	DNA
-	TRBV2	-	TRBJ2-1	CASSVPLRTGAPYNEQFF	TGTGCCAGCAGTGTTCCCCTGCGTACGGGAGCGCCCTACAATGAGCAGTTCTTC
-	TRBV30	once	TRBJ1-5	CACGSSNQPQHF	TGTGCCTGCGGGTCCAGCAATCAGCCCCAGCATTTT
TRBD1	TRBV7-9	-	TRBJ1-2	CASGGTAYGYTF	TGTGCCAGTGGGGGGACAGCCTATGGCTACACCTTC
-	TRBV7-6	few	TRBJ2-7	CASSFVSGDEQYF	TGTGCCAGCAGCTTTGTTTCCGGGGATGAGCAGTACTTC
TRBD2	TRBV6-5	-	TRBJ2-3	CASSSLAGGPSDTQYF	TGTGCCAGCAGTTCCCTAGCGGGAGGGCCATCGGATACGCAGTATTTT
-	TRBV20-1	-	TRBJ1-6	CSASENSPLHF	TGCAGTGCTAGTGAGAATTCACCCCTCCACTTT
-	TRBV4-1	-	TRBJ1-5	CASSPFPSQVSNQPQHF	TGCGCCAGCAGCCCATTCCCCTCACAGGTTAGCAATCAGCCCCAGCATTTT
-	TRBV9	-	TRBJ1-1	CASSWGTNTEAFF	TGTGCCAGCAGCTGGGGCACGAACACTGAAGCTTTCTTT
TRBD2	TRBV15	-	TRBJ2-7	CATSSPGGSYEQYF	TGTGCCACCAGCTCCCCGGGGGGGAGCTACGAGCAGTACTTC
-	TRBV9	-	TRBJ2-3	CASSGEGDTQYF	TGTGCCAGCAGCGGCGAGGGAGATACGCAGTATTTT
TRBD2	TRBV4-3	-	TRBJ2-1	CASSQDGGGSSSYNEQFF	TGCGCCAGCAGCCAAGATGGAGGCGGGAGTAGCTCCTACAATGAGCAGTTCTTC
-	TRBV28	-	TRBJ2-3	CASSLGWGSTDTQYF	TGTGCCAGCAGTTTAGGGTGGGGCAGCACAGATACGCAGTATTTT
-	TRBV5-4	-	TRBJ2-1	CASSLGVDYEQFF	TGTGCCAGCAGCTTGGGGGTTGACTATGAGCAGTTCTTC
-	TRBV5-5	-	TRBJ1-3	CASSPPGGSGNTIYF	TGTGCCAGCAGCCCACCGGGAGGCTCTGGAAACACCATATATTTT
-	TRBV30	once	TRBJ2-2	CAWSLGGSGGELFF	TGTGCCTGGAGTCTAGGGGGTTCCGGCGGGGAGCTGTTTTTT
-	TRBV25-1	few	TRBJ1-1	CASSELGGTEAFF	TGTGCCAGCAGTGAATTGGGGGGCACTGAAGCTTTCTTT
-	TRBV11-3	-	TRBJ1-1	CASSLDAGGNTEAFF	TGTGCCAGCAGCTTAGATGCGGGGGGGAACACTGAAGCTTTCTTT